The 32 T cell receptor beta chains in this list originate from one sample, sequenced in a study of cytomegalovirus exposure and HLA in healthy donors. Primers included in the PCR were 60 Vbeta and 13 Jbeta primers. Assay used: immunoSEQ multiplex PCR; TCRdb lists only in-frame clones, some missing. The table for this sample gives 30,000 to 40,000 clones. Sequenced input: PBMCs. The receptors shown here come from a man in his forties in good health and CMV-seropositive.

This chain links TRBV6-6 with TRBJ2-3; the D is unclear. The CDR3 is 12 residues long. Germline-derived CDR1 and CDR2 are MNHNY and SVGAGI (reference sequence). V lost 5 bases and J 10 bases, leaving 13 bases between the germline ends. CDR3 in amino acids: CASSLTAEAQYF. CDR3 nucleotides: TGTGCCAGCAGTCTGACCGCTGAGGCGCAGTATTTT.

The V call is TRBV5-1, the J call TRBJ1-1; the D is unclear. The V and J ends lost 2 bases and 4 bases respectively, with 12 bases between them. CDR1 SGHRS and CDR2 YFSETQ come from the germline V gene. The CDR3 sequence is 14 residues long. The CDR3 sequence: CASSLPHPGTEAFF. The CDR3 coding sequence is TGCGCCAGCAGCTTACCCCATCCCGGCACTGAAGCTTTCTTT.

The chain joins TRBV10-3 to TRBJ2-3; D is unresolved. The CDR3 length is 12 residues. The V gene lost 7 bases and the J gene lost 2 bases, with 7 bases spanning the gap. Looked up from germline, CDR1 is ENHRY and CDR2 is SYGVKD. The CDR3 is CAITGATDTQYF. For the CDR3, the DNA is TGTGCCATCACCGGAGCCACAGATACGCAGTATTTT.

J is TRBJ1-5 and V is TRBV4-1, with 7 bases that match TRBD1. CDR1 and CDR2 from the germline V gene are MGHRA and YSYEKL. The CDR3 has 16 amino acids. J gave up 0 bases and V 3 bases, and 5 bases lay outside the gene matches. The CDR3 reads CASSHAGTASNQPQHF. The CDR3 DNA sequence: TGCGCCAGCAGCCACGCCGGGACAGCTAGCAATCAGCCCCAGCATTTT.

This chain links TRBV12-5 with TRBJ2-3, with D tentatively TRBD1 (6 bases). Germline V CDR1 and CDR2: LGHNT, FRNRAP. This CDR3 contains 18 residues. V lost 0 bases and J lost 2, with 18 bases in between. DNA for the CDR3: TGTGCTAGTGGTTTGGTACGGGGATGGACAGACGACACAGATACGCAGTATTTT. Translating gives CASGLVRGWTDDTDTQYF.

The chain employs TRBV4-2 and TRBJ1-1; D not resolved. CDR1 is LGHNA and CDR2 is YNFKEQ in the germline V gene. V shed 4 bases and J shed 4 bases, with 13 bases lying between them. There are 14 residues in the CDR3. The CDR3 loop reads CASSLGGEGTEAFF. CDR3 nucleotides: TGTGCCAGCAGCCTAGGTGGAGAGGGCACTGAAGCTTTCTTT.

For this clone: Sequence at one end of the junction differs from germline and may be a read error. The rearrangement joins TRBV7-9 to TRBJ2-2; TRBD2 matches at 12 bases. This CDR3 has 18 residues. CDR1 and CDR2 from the germline V gene are SEHNR and FQNEAQ (reference sequence). The CDR3 protein is CASSLEETSGSNTGEPFF. As DNA, the CDR3 is TGTGCCAGCAGCTTAGAGGAGACTAGCGGGAGTAACACCGGGGAGCCGTTTTTT.

V gene TRBV2 combines with J gene TRBJ2-5; 11 bases line up with TRBD2. Trimming cost V 0 bases and J 4 bases; bases outside gene matches: 1. Germline CDR1 reads SNHLY; CDR2 reads FYNNEI. The CDR3 is 15 amino acids. CDR3: CASSEALAGVETQYF. The CDR3 DNA follows: TGTGCCAGCAGTGAAGCACTAGCGGGAGTAGAGACCCAGTACTTC.

J is TRBJ2-7 and V is TRBV6-5; 11 positions match TRBD2. Per the germline V gene, CDR1 is MNHEY and CDR2 is SVGAGI. The CDR3 has 15 residues. Trimming cost V 0 bases and J 4 bases; bases outside gene matches: 2. CDR3 in amino acids: CASSYSASGRYEQYF. The CDR3 DNA sequence: TGTGCCAGCAGTTACTCGGCTAGCGGGAGGTACGAGCAGTACTTC.

CDR3 in amino acids: CASRRTSGSPDTQYF. CDR3 nucleotides: TGTGCCAGCAGGCGAACTAGCGGGAGCCCAGATACGCAGTATTTT. The V and J genes are TRBV5-4 and TRBJ2-3, with 11 bases fitting TRBD2. Germline values: CDR1 SGHNT, CDR2 YYREEE (reference sequence). V shed 5 bases and J 4 bases; nucleotides not matched to a gene: 6. The CDR3 sequence is 15 residues long.

This chain links TRBV5-1 with TRBJ2-5; D perhaps matches TRBD1 (5 bases). Germline V lookup: CDR1 SGHRS, CDR2 YFSETQ. This CDR3 has 11 amino acids. V was pared by 5 bases and J by 5 bases, with 7 bases between. As DNA, the CDR3 is TGCGCCAGCAGGTCAGGGGAGACCCAGTACTTC. This encodes CASRSGETQYF.

This rearrangement joins TRBV5-1 to TRBJ2-1; D is perhaps TRBD2 (6 bases). Trimming removed 4 bases from V and 7 bases from J, with 18 bases in between. There are 15 residues in the CDR3. Germline V CDR1 and CDR2: SGHRS, YFSETQ. Written as DNA, the CDR3 is TGCGCCAGCAGCCCCAGCACGGGAGTTAGGAATGAGCAGTTCTTC. It codes for CASSPSTGVRNEQFF.

The CDR3 loop is CASSLDQSEQYF. The CDR3 nucleotides read TGTGCCAGCAGCTTAGACCAATCCGAGCAGTACTTC. V and J are TRBV11-2 and TRBJ2-7; D remains unclear. Trimming left V 0 bases short and J 6 bases short, with 6 bases between. Germline V lookup: CDR1 SGHAT, CDR2 FQNNGV. The CDR3 length is 12 residues.

The J gene is TRBJ2-6, the V gene TRBV18; TRBD2 matches at 9 bases. Trimming removed 0 bases from V and 4 bases from J; junction bases left unmatched: 7. Germline CDR1 and CDR2: KGHSH and LQKENI. The CDR3 sequence is 18 residues long. The CDR3 spells CASSPPAGGPGGANVLTF. In nucleotides, the CDR3 is TGTGCCAGCTCACCACCGGCGGGAGGGCCCGGAGGGGCCAACGTCCTGACTTTC.

V gene TRBV30 combines with J gene TRBJ2-1; 14 bases are a match to TRBD2. The CDR3 is 17 residues long. Germline V CDR1 and CDR2: GTSNPN, SVGIG (reference sequence). With 3 bases clipped from V and 6 bases from J, the junction kept 10 bases outside the gene matches. CDR3 region: CAWSAPGLAGVPNEQFF. For the CDR3, the DNA is TGTGCCTGGAGCGCACCGGGACTAGCGGGAGTTCCCAATGAGCAGTTCTTC.

This sequence joins TRBV7-2 and TRBJ1-4; 8 bases agree with TRBD1. The CDR3 loop spans 15 amino acids. V shed 5 bases, J shed 8 bases, and the junction held 10 bases outside the gene matches. The germline V gene has CDR1 SGHTA and CDR2 FQGNSA. The CDR3 nucleotides read TGTGCCAGCAGCGCCTCCAGGGGGCCGACAGAAAAACTGTTTTTT. Its translation is CASSASRGPTEKLFF.

The chain combines TRBV6-1 with TRBJ2-2; D might be TRBD1 (5 bases). The CDR3 length is 15 residues. V was clipped by 6 bases and J by 5 bases, with 16 bases between them. Germline CDR1 MNHNS, CDR2 SASEGT. The CDR3 DNA reads TGTGCCAGCAGCCAGGGCCGAGCGCTAACCGGGGAGCTGTTTTTT. Encoded protein: CASSQGRALTGELFF.

The chain carries TRBV6-1 and TRBJ1-6, with D possibly matching TRBD1 (6 bases). The germline gives CDR1 MNHNS, CDR2 SASEGT. With 2 bases removed from V and 2 bases from J, the gap between germline ends came to 10 bases. CDR3 length: 16 residues. The CDR3 loop reads CASSEPPGAYNSPLHF. CDR3 DNA: TGTGCCAGCAGTGAACCGCCAGGGGCCTATAATTCACCCCTCCACTTT.

The chain recombines TRBV11-3 with TRBJ1-1; D gene unclear. This CDR3 spans 17 amino acids. Germline V gives CDR1 SGHNT, CDR2 YENEEA. V lost 3 bases and J 0 bases, leaving 17 bases between the germline ends. CDR3 sequence reads: CASSFGRTGDMNTEAFF. CDR3 nucleotides: TGTGCCAGCAGCTTCGGGAGGACGGGAGATATGAACACTGAAGCTTTCTTT.

This chain links TRBV10-1 with TRBJ2-3; 10 positions agree with TRBD2. The CDR3 extends over 17 amino acids. Germline V gives CDR1 WNHNN, CDR2 SYGVQD (reference sequence). The V gene end was trimmed by 0 bases and the J gene end by 0 bases; junction bases not matched to a gene: 3. The CDR3 DNA reads as TGCGCCAGCAGTGAGTCGATAGCGGGAGGCAGCACAGATACGCAGTATTTT. Its protein product is CASSESIAGGSTDTQYF.

J is TRBJ2-1 and V is TRBV5-1; 9 bases match TRBD1. The CDR3 is made up of 14 amino acids. The junction had 5 bases not matched to a gene; V was cut back by 7 bases and J by 3 bases. From germline, CDR1 is SGHRS and CDR2 YFSETQ. Here the CDR3 DNA reads TGCGCCAGCCGACCGGGACAGGGCTACAATGAGCAGTTCTTC. As protein: CASRPGQGYNEQFF.

CDR3 loop: CASSPLDYPYEQYF. The CDR3 bases are TGTGCCAGCAGCCCCTTGGACTACCCCTACGAGCAGTACTTC. The chain carries TRBV11-3 and TRBJ2-7, with D possibly matching TRBD2 (6 bases). This CDR3 spans 14 amino acids. Germline V gives CDR1 SGHNT, CDR2 YENEEA. The V end lost 5 bases, the J end lost 2 bases, and 13 bases lay between the germline ends.

This sequence joins TRBV7-6 and TRBJ1-1; weak D call: TRBD1 (5 bases). The CDR3 consists of 15 residues. Trimming stripped 6 bases from V and 5 bases from J, with 19 bases between. Germline lookup yields CDR1 SGHVS and CDR2 FNYEAQ. As DNA, the CDR3 is TGTGCCAGCAGACCGGGGGGGGACGGGGAAACTGAAGCTTTCTTT. It yields the protein CASRPGGDGETEAFF.

The chain employs TRBV30 and TRBJ2-5, with TRBD2 identical over 11 bases. Matching the DNA end better, TRBJ2-7 makes the J call doubtful. Germline V gives CDR1 GTSNPN, CDR2 SVGIG (reference sequence). The CDR3 is 16 residues long. The CDR3 sequence is CAWSSPSGRSSYEQYF. The DNA of the CDR3 is TGTGCCTGGAGTTCCCCTAGCGGGAGGTCCTCCTACGAGCAGTACTTC.

The chain joins TRBV30 to TRBJ2-1; D possibly corresponds to TRBD2 (5 bases). The CDR3 loop spans 16 amino acids. CDR1 GTSNPN and CDR2 SVGIG come from the germline V gene (reference sequence). The V gene lost 0 bases and the J gene lost 3 bases, with 15 bases spanning the gap. CDR3 in DNA: TGTGCCTGGAGTGTAGTGCGGGCGGCCAGCTACAATGAGCAGTTCTTC. Amino acids: CAWSVVRAASYNEQFF. The variable domain in full, completed from reference TRBV30 and TRBJ2-1, reads SQTIHQWPATLVQPVGSPLSLECTVEGTSNPNLYWYRQAAGRGLQLLFYSVGIGQISSEVPQNLSASRPQDRQFILSSKKLLLSDSGFYLCAWSVVRAASYNEQFFGPGTRLTVL.

The CDR3 region has the DNA TGTGCCAGCAGCTCACAGGGGTTGGGGACCGGGGAGCTGTTTTTT. Amino acid sequence: CASSSQGLGTGELFF. The chain employs TRBV11-3 and TRBJ2-2; 7 nucleotides agree with TRBD1. The length of the CDR3 is 15 residues. CDR1 is SGHNT, CDR2 YENEEA, per germline. After removal of 4 bases from V and 5 bases from J, the junction contained 7 bases not matched to a gene. The full variable domain, in which reference TRBV11-3 and TRBJ2-2 provide the parts outside the CDR3, is EAGVVQSPRYKIIEKKQPVAFWCNPISGHNTLYWYLQNLGQGPELLIRYENEEAVDDSQLPKDRFSAERLKGVDSTLKIQPAELGDSAVYLCASSSQGLGTGELFFGEGSRLTVL.

V is TRBV28 and J is TRBJ2-7; TRBD1 matches at 9 bases. Looked up from germline, CDR1 is MDHEN and CDR2 is SYDVKM. V gave up 2 bases and J gave up 1 base; unmatched junction bases: 9. The CDR3 length is 17 residues. CDR3 residues: CASSLPLPGTGSYEQYF. CDR3 coding DNA: TGTGCCAGCAGTTTACCCCTGCCAGGGACAGGGTCCTACGAGCAGTACTTC.

The V call is TRBV27, the J call TRBJ1-4, with 9 bases that match TRBD1. With V trimmed by 5 bases and J by 8 bases, 12 bases remained unmatched. This CDR3 region has 16 residues. Germline V CDR1 and CDR2: MNHEY, SMNVEV (reference sequence). The CDR3 here is CASSEQGAGGEEKLFF. The CDR3 DNA is TGTGCCAGCAGTGAACAGGGGGCAGGGGGCGAGGAAAAACTGTTTTTT.

This chain connects TRBV7-3 to TRBJ1-1, with TRBD1 matching 8 bases. Unmatched junction bases numbered 4, after V lost 3 bases and J lost 4 bases. The CDR3 length is 14 residues. Germline lookup yields CDR1 SGHTA and CDR2 FQGTGA. This chain's CDR3 is CASSFGTGSTEAFF. The CDR3 DNA reads as TGTGCCAGCAGCTTCGGGACAGGAAGCACTGAAGCTTTCTTT.

The rearrangement joins TRBV19 to TRBJ1-1; 8 nucleotides align to TRBD1. Germline V gene lookup returns CDR1 LNHDA and CDR2 SQIVND (reference sequence). J lost 4 bases, V lost 3 bases, and 10 bases had no gene match. The CDR3 contains 16 residues. The CDR3 bases are TGTGCCAGTAGTATGGTATCCAGGGGGCTCGGCACTGAAGCTTTCTTT. The encoded protein is CASSMVSRGLGTEAFF.

The chain has TRBV25-1 and TRBJ1-4, with 10 bases fitting TRBD1. The CDR3 length is 15 residues. V lost 6 bases and J lost 5; bases outside the gene matches: 6. CDR1 and CDR2 (germline): MGHDK, SYGVNS. The CDR3, as DNA: TGTGCCAGCAGGTCCGACAGGGGGCAGAATGAAAAACTGTTTTTT. The encoded protein is CASRSDRGQNEKLFF.

V usage is TRBV9 and J usage is TRBJ2-7; 7 nucleotides agree with TRBD2. The CDR3 has 15 residues. The V and J ends lost 4 bases and 5 bases, in that order; junction bases with no gene match: 12. CDR1 SGDLS and CDR2 YYNGEE come from the germline V gene. The chain's CDR3 is CASSLRSREGDEQYF. DNA for the CDR3: TGTGCCAGCAGCCTGAGAAGTAGGGAGGGCGACGAGCAGTACTTC.